This note documents a single T cell receptor beta chain sequence. Its antigen remains unknown. The sample belongs to a study of T cell responses to AZD1222 COVID-19 vaccine. The protocol was immunoSEQ multiplex PCR, while the TCRdb copy is restricted to in-frame clones and leaves out a portion. Here the sample spans 150,000 to 200,000 clones, 90% being singletons. Whole-study findings and limits: With dominance at 160-218 and 743-854, vaccine-associated CD4 TCRs spanned spike. Among the donors, most were white British and more were female, and clonal diversity was possibly underestimated. There were repertoire samples only from the period after the peak T cell response.

The source of this sequence is an adult in good health. Sequencing used peripheral blood, obtained on day 0 of AZD1222 vaccination.

The CDR3 region has the DNA TGTGCCAGCAGCTTGGACCGGGACATAGGTCCTAGGGGTGCATACGAGCAGTACTTC. As protein: CASSLDRDIGPRGAYEQYF. The chain combines TRBV5-5 with TRBJ2-7; D might be TRBD1 (6 bases). Looked up from germline, CDR1 is SGHKS and CDR2 is YYEKEE (reference sequence). Trimming cost V 0 bases and J 4 bases, with 26 bases left between them. This CDR3 is 19 amino acids long.